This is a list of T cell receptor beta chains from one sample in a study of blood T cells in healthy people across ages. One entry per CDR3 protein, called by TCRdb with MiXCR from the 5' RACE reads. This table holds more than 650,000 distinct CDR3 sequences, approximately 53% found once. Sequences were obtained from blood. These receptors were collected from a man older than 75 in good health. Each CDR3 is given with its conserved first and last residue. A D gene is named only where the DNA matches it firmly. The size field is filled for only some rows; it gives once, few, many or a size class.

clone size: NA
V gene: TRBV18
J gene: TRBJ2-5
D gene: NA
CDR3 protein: CASSTGSSKSETQYF
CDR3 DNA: TGTGCCAGCTCTACCGGGAGCTCAAAAAGCGAGACCCAGTACTTC

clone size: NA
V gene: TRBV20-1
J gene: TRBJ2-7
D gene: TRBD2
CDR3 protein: CSATPTSGRAYRIYEQYF
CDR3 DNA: TGCAGTGCTACCCCTACTAGCGGGAGGGCGTATCGGATCTACGAGCAGTACTTC

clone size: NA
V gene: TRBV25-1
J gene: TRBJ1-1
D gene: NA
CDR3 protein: CASSESTEAFF
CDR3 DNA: TGTGCCAGCAGTGAATCGACTGAAGCTTTCTTT

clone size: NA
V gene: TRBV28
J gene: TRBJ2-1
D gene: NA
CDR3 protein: CASRGSSYNEQFF
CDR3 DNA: TGTGCCAGTAGGGGTAGCTCCTACAATGAGCAGTTCTTC

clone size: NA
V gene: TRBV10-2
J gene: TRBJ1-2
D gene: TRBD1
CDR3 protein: CASARDRNYGYTF
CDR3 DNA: TGCGCCAGCGCAAGGGACAGGAACTATGGCTACACCTTC

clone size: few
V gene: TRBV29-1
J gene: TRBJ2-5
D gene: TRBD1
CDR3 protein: CSHGQGARETQYF
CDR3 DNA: TGCAGCCACGGACAGGGGGCTCGAGAGACCCAGTACTTC

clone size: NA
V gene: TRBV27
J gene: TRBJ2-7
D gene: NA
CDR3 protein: CASSGGTVSSYEQYF
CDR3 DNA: TGTGCCAGCAGTGGAGGGACAGTAAGCTCCTACGAGCAGTACTTC

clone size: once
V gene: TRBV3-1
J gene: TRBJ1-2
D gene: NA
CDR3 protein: CASSQSGLGTYGYTF
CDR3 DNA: TGTGCCAGCAGCCAATCAGGGCTAGGAACTTATGGCTACACCTTC

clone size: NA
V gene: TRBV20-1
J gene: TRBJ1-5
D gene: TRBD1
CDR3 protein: CSAQLGQPDSSNQPQHF
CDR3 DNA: TGCAGTGCTCAGCTGGGACAGCCCGATTCGAGCAATCAGCCCCAGCATTTT

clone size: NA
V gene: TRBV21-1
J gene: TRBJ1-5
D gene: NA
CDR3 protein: CASSKCGGRVRSNQPQHF
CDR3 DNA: TGTGCCAGCAGCAAATGTGGAGGCAGGGTTAGGAGCAATCAGCCCCAGCATTTT

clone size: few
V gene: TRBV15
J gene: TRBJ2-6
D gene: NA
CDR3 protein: CATSPTGANVLTF
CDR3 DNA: TGTGCCACCAGCCCTACTGGGGCCAACGTCCTGACTTTC

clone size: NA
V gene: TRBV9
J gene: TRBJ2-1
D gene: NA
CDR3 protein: CASSVERLAGRNEQFF
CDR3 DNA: TGTGCCAGCAGCGTAGAGCGGCTAGCCGGGCGCAATGAGCAGTTCTTC

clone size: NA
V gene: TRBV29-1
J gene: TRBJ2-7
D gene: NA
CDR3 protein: CSVELEESSYNEQYF
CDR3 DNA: TGCAGCGTTGAATTAGAGGAAAGCTCCTACAATGAGCAGTACTTC

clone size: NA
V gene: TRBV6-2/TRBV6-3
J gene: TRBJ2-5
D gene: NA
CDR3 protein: CASDKPGRIPFYNEQYF
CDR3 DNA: TGTGCCAGCGATAAACCTGGCAGGATCCCCTTTTACAATGAGCAGTACTTC

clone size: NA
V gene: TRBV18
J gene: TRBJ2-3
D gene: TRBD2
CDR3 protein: CASSPPSIGLAGGTDTQYF
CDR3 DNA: TGTGCCAGCTCACCGCCTTCTATCGGACTAGCGGGAGGCACAGATACGCAGTATTTT

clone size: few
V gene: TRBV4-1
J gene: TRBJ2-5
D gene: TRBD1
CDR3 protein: CASRQGAEQETQYF
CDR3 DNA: TGCGCCAGCAGACAGGGGGCGGAACAAGAGACCCAGTACTTC

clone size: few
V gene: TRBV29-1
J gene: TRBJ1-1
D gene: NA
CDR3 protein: CSAEQGWTEAFF
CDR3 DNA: TGCAGCGCCGAACAGGGTTGGACTGAAGCTTTCTTT

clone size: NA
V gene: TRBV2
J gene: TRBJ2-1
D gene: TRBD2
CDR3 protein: CASSVVAGGPGNEQFF
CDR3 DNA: TGTGCCAGCAGTGTAGTAGCGGGAGGGCCGGGCAATGAGCAGTTCTTC

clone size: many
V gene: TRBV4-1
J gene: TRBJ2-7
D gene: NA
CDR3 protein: CASSQNGEQYF
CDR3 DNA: TGCGCCAGCAGCCAAAATGGCGAGCAGTACTTC

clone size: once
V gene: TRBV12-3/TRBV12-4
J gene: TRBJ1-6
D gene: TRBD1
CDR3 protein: CASSPREGASPPHF
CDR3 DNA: TGTGCCAGCAGTCCTCGGGAGGGGGCTTCACCCCCCCACTTT

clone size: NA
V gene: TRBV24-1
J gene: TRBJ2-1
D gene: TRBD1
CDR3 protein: CATSDTDRYNEQFF
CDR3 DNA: TGTGCCACCAGTGACACGGACAGGTACAATGAGCAGTTCTTC

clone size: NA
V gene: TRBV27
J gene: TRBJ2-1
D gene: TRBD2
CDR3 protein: CASSSLAGLKDEQFF
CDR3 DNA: TGTGCCAGCAGCTCCCTAGCGGGGCTTAAGGATGAGCAGTTCTTC

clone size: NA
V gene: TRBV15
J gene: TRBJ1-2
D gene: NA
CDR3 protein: CATSRADPKNDYTF
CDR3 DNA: TGTGCCACCAGCAGAGCCGACCCGAAGAATGACTACACCTTC

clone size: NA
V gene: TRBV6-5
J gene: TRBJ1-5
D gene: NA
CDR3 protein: CASSGLGPDQPQHF
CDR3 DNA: TGTGCCAGCAGTGGGCTAGGCCCTGATCAGCCCCAGCATTTT

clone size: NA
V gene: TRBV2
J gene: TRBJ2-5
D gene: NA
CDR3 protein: CASKVSSETQYF
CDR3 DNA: TGTGCCAGCAAAGTGAGCTCAGAGACCCAGTACTTC

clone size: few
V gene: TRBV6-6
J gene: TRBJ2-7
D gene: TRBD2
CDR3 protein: CASSYRTSAYEQYF
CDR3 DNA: TGTGCCAGCAGTTACAGGACTAGCGCCTACGAGCAGTACTTC

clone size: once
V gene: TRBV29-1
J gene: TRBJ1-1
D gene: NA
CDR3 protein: CSVEKALNTEAFF
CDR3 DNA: TGCAGCGTTGAAAAAGCGTTGAACACTGAAGCTTTCTTT

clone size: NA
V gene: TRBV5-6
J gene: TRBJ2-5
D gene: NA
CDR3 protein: CASSFTGTGGTQYF
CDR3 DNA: TGTGCCAGCAGCTTCACAGGGACGGGAGGGACCCAGTACTTC

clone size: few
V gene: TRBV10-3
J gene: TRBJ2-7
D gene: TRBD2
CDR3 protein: CAISPTSGSSYEQYF
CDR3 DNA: TGTGCCATCAGTCCGACTAGCGGGAGCTCCTACGAGCAGTACTTC

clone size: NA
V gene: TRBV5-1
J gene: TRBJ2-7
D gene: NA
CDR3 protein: CASTLSAGPSYEQYF
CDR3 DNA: TGCGCCAGCACCTTGTCCGCAGGGCCTTCCTACGAGCAGTACTTC

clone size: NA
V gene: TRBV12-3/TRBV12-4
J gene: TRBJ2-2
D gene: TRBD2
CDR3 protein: CASSADRLAGYTGELFF
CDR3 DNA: TGTGCCAGCAGTGCAGACAGACTAGCGGGATACACCGGGGAGCTGTTTTTT

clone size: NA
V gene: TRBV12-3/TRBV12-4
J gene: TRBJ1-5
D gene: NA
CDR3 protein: CASSLVQGIGNQPQHF
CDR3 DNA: TGTGCCAGCAGTTTAGTTCAGGGTATAGGCAATCAGCCCCAGCATTTT

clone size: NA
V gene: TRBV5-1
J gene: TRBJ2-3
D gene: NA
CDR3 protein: CASSLGVGDSPAYF
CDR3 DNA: TGCGCCAGCAGCTTGGGAGTGGGGGACTCCCCCGCGTATTTT